This entry features one TCR beta chain sequence. The antigen is not known. Excluded were patients having autoimmune disease history or systemic immunosuppression. On cycle 4 day 1 and cycle 7 day 1, as well as at baseline, blood was sampled. This specimen comes from a study of OX40 agonist ivuxolimab in advanced cancers. Study background: Three partial responders included one hepatocellular carcinoma patient and two cutaneous melanoma patients.

Study-wide findings and caveats: Averaged across samples, CD8+ T cells carried more expanded clones than CD4+ did.

In germline, CDR1 is SGDLS, CDR2 YYNGEE. The CDR3 has 15 amino acids. The V segment lost 1 base and the J segment 7 bases; nucleotides outside the gene matches: 9. Clones were sequenced by immunoSEQ multiplex PCR, and TCRdb holds only the in-frame ones, with some missing. This table has tens of thousands of clones, around 84% appearing once. This chain uses TRBV9 with TRBJ1-1, with 8 positions matching TRBD1. This TCR derives from an adult with an advanced solid tumor such as melanoma, head and neck, liver or kidney cancer. The sequencing here drew on CD4+ or CD8+ T cells sorted from blood, taken in a trial of the OX40 agonist ivuxolimab. The CDR3 DNA is TGTGCCAGCAGCGTAAGCTGGGACAGGAGTTTTGAAGCTTTCTTT. Its translation is CASSVSWDRSFEAFF. The whole variable domain, filled in from reference TRBV9 and TRBJ1-1, reads DSGVTQTPKHLITATGQRVTLRCSPRSGDLSVYWYQQSLDQGLQFLIQYYNGEERAKGNILERFSAQQFPDLHSELNLSSLELGDSALYFCASSVSWDRSFEAFFGQGTRLTVV.